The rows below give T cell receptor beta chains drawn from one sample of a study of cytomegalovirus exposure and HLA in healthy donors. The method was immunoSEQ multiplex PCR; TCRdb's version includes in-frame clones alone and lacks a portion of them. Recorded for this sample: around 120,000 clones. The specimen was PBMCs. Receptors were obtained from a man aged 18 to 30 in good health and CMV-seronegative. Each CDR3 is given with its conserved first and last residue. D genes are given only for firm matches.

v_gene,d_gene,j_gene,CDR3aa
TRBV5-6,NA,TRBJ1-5,CASSLGRGQPQHF
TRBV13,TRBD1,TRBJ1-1,CASSQGAGNTEAFF
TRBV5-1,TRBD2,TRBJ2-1,CASSSLAGDPYNEQFF
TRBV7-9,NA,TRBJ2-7,CASSSSFRVEPYEQYF
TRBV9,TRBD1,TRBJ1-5,CASSREGAKPQHF
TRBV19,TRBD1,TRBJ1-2,CASTTGGSYNYGYTF
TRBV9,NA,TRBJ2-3,CASSADRWGDRTDTQYF
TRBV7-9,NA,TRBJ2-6,CASSFYSGANVLTF
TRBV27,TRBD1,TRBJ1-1,CASSPRDRGMNTEAFF
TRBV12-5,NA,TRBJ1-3,CASGFLSTGYSGNTIYF
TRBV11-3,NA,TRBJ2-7,CASSLGGLYEQYF
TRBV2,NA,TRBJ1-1,CASSVRQASNTEAFF
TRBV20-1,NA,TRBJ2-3,CSASSADTQYF
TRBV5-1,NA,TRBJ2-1,CASSLLINRGSGNEQFF
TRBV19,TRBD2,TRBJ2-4,CATTILAGGPGPKNIQYF
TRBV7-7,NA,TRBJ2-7,CASSSDSSYEQYF
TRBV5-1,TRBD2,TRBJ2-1,CASNKEGGLAGVDEQFF
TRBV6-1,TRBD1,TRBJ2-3,CASIDRERRTDTQYF
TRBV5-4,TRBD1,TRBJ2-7,CASRRGQGSHEQYF
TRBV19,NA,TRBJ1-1,CASIPTGATEAFF
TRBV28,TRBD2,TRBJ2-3,CASSLAGEPDTQYF
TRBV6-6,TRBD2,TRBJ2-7,CAIKGGYEQYF
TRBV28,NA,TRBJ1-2,CASSPPPRIYGYTF
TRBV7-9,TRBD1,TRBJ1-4,CASSSSGGAIEKLFF
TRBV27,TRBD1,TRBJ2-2,CASSRQGATTGELFF
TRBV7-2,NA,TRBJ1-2,CASSLFTGTTYGYTF
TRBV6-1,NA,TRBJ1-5,CAIEDRLNQPQHF
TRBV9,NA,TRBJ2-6,CASSSSGANVLTF
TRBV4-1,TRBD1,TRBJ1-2,CASSQGAEGANYGYTF
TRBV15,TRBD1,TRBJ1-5,CATSRGGQGTGAQHF
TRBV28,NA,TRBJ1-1,CASRYRVRNTEAFF
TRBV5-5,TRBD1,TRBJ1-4,CASSVTGGASPNEKLFF